The clone carrying this T cell receptor beta chain was counted only a few times. The data were taken from a study of blood T cell repertoires in COVID-19. Each recovered donor of Cohort 3 presented with two negative PCRs, clearance, or symptom resolution. Trimming at V came to 1 base and at J to 2 bases, leaving 4 bases not matched to a gene. This CDR3 comprises 15 residues. Germline CDR1 and CDR2: LGHDT and YNNKEL (reference sequence). Repertoires were generated with immunoSEQ multiplex PCR, while TCRdb's copy carries only in-frame clones and drops some. The sample carries around 310,000 clones, 89% recorded once.

The source of this sequence is a woman aged 40 to 50 who had recovered from COVID-19. This chain uses TRBV3-1 (or the pseudogene TRBV3-2) with TRBJ1-1; 7 bases map to TRBD1. Sequences were obtained from PBMCs or T cells enriched from blood (not recorded which). CDR3: CASSQVRGGNTEAFF. CDR3 DNA: TGTGCCAGCAGCCAAGTAAGAGGGGGCAACACTGAAGCTTTCTTT.